This T cell receptor beta chain was profiled in a study of human T cells and chemical hapten exposure. This clonotype has just a few counts. Each CDR3 protein gets one entry after TCRdb re-called the RACE reads with MiXCR. In the table there are about 100,000 distinct CDR3 sequences, 10% to 12% of which are singletons. Described time point: patch test 2, 6 weeks after DPC sensitization. As for treatment: therapeutic diphenylcyclopropenone sensitization with weekly scalp DPC. Donors, patients with alopecia ranging from 18 to 70 years old and judged suitable for DPC, provided samples. Germline trimming cut 1 base from V and 3 bases from J; bases unmatched to any gene: 5. The CDR3 covers 18 residues. CDR1 is SGHAT and CDR2 is FQNNGV in the germline V gene.

The TCR originated in a woman aged 40 to 50 with alopecia areata. Some clones in this sample may be carry-over from other donors' samples. The V and J genes are TRBV11-2 and TRBJ2-3, with 15 bases that match TRBD2. Sequenced material: whole blood, taken in connection with sensitization to the hapten diphenylcyclopropenone (DPC). This CDR3 reads CASSLVGLAGGLTDTQYF. The CDR3 region has the DNA TGTGCCAGCAGCTTAGTGGGACTAGCGGGGGGTCTAACAGATACGCAGTATTTT.